The count of the clone carrying this T cell receptor (beta chain) is one. This entry comes from a study of blood T cell repertoires in COVID-19. In the study overall: Nucleic acid was either cDNA or gDNA, and it came from T cells, B-cell-depleted T cells, or PBMCs.

In the original analysis: Quantification of nucleated cells was approximated via reference gene primer amplification. Repertoires were generated with immunoSEQ multiplex PCR, while TCRdb's copy carries only in-frame clones and drops some. V and J calls and clone size are those listed in that table; D and trimming were worked out from the DNA. The repertoire includes about 180,000 clones, around 80% of them detected once, and around 7% sits in the top ten. Trimming cost V 1 base and J 5 bases, with 11 bases left between them. The CDR3 loop spans 14 amino acids. Germline V gene data show CDR1 as SGHVS and CDR2 as FQNEAQ.

This chain connects TRBV7-8 to TRBJ2-5; D is perhaps TRBD2 (6 bases). This clonotype was obtained from a man aged 70 or older with active or convalescent COVID-19. The specimen was peripheral blood. CDR3 bases: TGTGCCAGCAGCTTAGGGGCAGGAGGGGAGACCCAGTACTTC. This gives the protein CASSLGAGGETQYF.